The TCR beta chain under discussion was sequenced for a study of radiation and T cells in renal cell carcinoma. The study's findings and limits: Baseline intratumoral clonotype presence is unknown without pretreatment biopsies. In blood, top tumor clones expanded by 2 weeks, shrinking by 4.

The germline gives CDR1 SGHRS, CDR2 YFSETQ. This CDR3 is built from 16 residues. With 3 bases clipped from V and 5 bases from J, the junction kept 12 bases outside the gene matches. As regards this clone: Antigen: not known.

Generated by immunoSEQ multiplex PCR, the TCRdb table keeps only in-frame clones and is missing some. The repertoire includes 130,000 to 150,000 clones, 70% to 90% of them detected once, and about 17% sits in the top ten. Time point noted: blood 4 weeks post-SBRT, at nephrectomy. Treatment meaning: 15 Gy SBRT to primary tumor, nephrectomy 4 weeks later. Nephrectomy followed 15 Gy stereotactic body radiation by 4 weeks. Blood was sampled at baseline, 2 weeks and 4 weeks after SBRT. The clonotype was recovered from a woman in her fifties or sixties with renal cell carcinoma. This sample comprised blood, obtained from a patient whose treatment included radiotherapy and nephrectomy. The J gene is TRBJ2-5, the V gene TRBV5-1, with 8 bases aligning to TRBD1. The CDR3 DNA follows: TGCGCCAGCAGCTACATTTCGGGACAGGTCGCGGAGACCCAGTACTTC. This sequence encodes CASSYISGQVAETQYF.